What follows are 7 T cell receptor beta chains derived from one specimen sequenced in a study of cytotoxic CD8 clonotypes in ibrutinib-treated CLL. Measured with immunoSEQ multiplex PCR; TCRdb has only the in-frame clones, and not every one. The repertoire includes tens of thousands of clones, 54% of them detected once, and roughly a quarter sits in the top ten. The specimen was PBMCs, collected at disease progression, from a patient treated with ibrutinib. The receptors shown here come from a human donor with chronic lymphocytic leukemia.

The chain recombines TRBV7-9 with TRBJ1-2; no reliable D call. Germline V gene sequence: CDR1 SEHNR, CDR2 FQNEAQ (reference sequence). V lost 3 bases and J 5 bases, leaving 10 bases between the germline ends. This CDR3 is built from 13 residues. The CDR3, as DNA: TGTGCCAGCAGCTTTTCCGGGTTTTATGGCTACACCTTC. It codes for CASSFSGFYGYTF.

This chain joins TRBV4-1 and TRBJ2-2; 13 bases map to TRBD2. The CDR3 is 19 residues long. V lost 1 base, J lost 7 bases, and 12 bases stayed unmatched. CDR1 is MGHRA and CDR2 is YSYEKL in the germline V gene. The CDR3 protein is CASSQAIPGLAGIGGELFF. CDR3 coding DNA: TGCGCCAGCAGCCAAGCTATACCGGGACTAGCGGGAATTGGCGGGGAGCTGTTTTTT.

This clone was seen a few times. The rearrangement uses TRBV7-2 and TRBJ2-1; D is unclear. Germline CDR1 reads SGHTA; CDR2 reads FQGNSA. V shed 5 bases and J shed 14 bases, with 16 bases lying between them. CDR3 length equals 12 residues. Written as DNA, the CDR3 is TGTGCCAGCAGCCTCCCGACTTATGAAAAGTTCTTC. This sequence encodes CASSLPTYEKFF.

This clone was observed a few times. This chain joins TRBV18 and TRBJ1-2, with TRBD1 identical over 8 bases. Losses at the gene ends were 6 bases for V and 6 bases for J; bases not matched to a gene: 15. The germline V gene encodes CDR1 KGHSH and CDR2 LQKENI. This CDR3 is 16 amino acids long. CDR3 coding DNA: TGTGCCAGCTCCCCCGGGACAGGTCCATTATTCGATGGCTACACCTTC. This gives the protein CASSPGTGPLFDGYTF.

This clone was observed a handful of times. V and J are TRBV7-8 and TRBJ1-4, with 9 bases aligning to TRBD1. The CDR3 is 15 amino acids. In germline, CDR1 is SGHVS, CDR2 FQNEAQ. V was pared by 5 bases and J by 6 bases, with 7 bases of the junction left unmatched. The CDR3 DNA follows: TGTGCCAGCAGCCCTACAGGGGGCAACGATGAAAAACTGTTTTTT. This codes for CASSPTGGNDEKLFF. Full variable domain (missing parts from reference TRBV7-8 and TRBJ1-4): GAGVSQSPRYKVAKRGQDVALRCDPISGHVSLFWYQQALGQGPEFLTYFQNEAQLDKSGLPSDRFFAERPEGSVSTLKIQRTQQEDSAVYLCASSPTGGNDEKLFFGSGTQLSVL.

The chain links TRBV5-1 to TRBJ2-7; perhaps TRBD1 as D (5 bases). The V gene's germline CDR1 is SGHRS and CDR2 YFSETQ. V was shortened by 4 bases and J by 6 bases, with 17 bases between the two germline ends. CDR3 length equals 14 residues. CDR3 in amino acids: CASSRPGPQGEQYF. The CDR3 nucleotides read TGCGCCAGCAGCCGCCCCGGGCCCCAGGGCGAGCAGTACTTC.

The chain recombines TRBV6-1 with TRBJ2-3; D is possibly TRBD1 or TRBD2 (6 bases each). Trimming shortened V by 2 bases and J by 0 bases, and 18 bases separated the two germline ends. The germline V gene encodes CDR1 MNHNS and CDR2 SASEGT. CDR3 length: 18 amino acids. The CDR3 DNA follows: TGTGCCAGCAGTGAAAGGGGGGCAGCCCTTTTTAGCACAGATACGCAGTATTTT. This translates into CASSERGAALFSTDTQYF.